A selection of T cell receptor beta chains follows, all from one sample in a study of T cells in Graves' hyperthyroidism and ophthalmopathy. From the multiplex PCR reads, TCRdb called clonotypes with MiXCR, one entry per CDR3 protein. The sample shows approximately 600,000 distinct CDR3 sequences, less than 25% of them seen only once. The material sequenced was blood. The receptors stem from a man aged 25 to 45 with Graves' ophthalmopathy. Both conserved end residues are part of each CDR3. A D gene is named only where the DNA matches it firmly. Clone sizes are given selectively: once, few, many, or a class where the clone is expanded.

few	TRBJ1-6	TRBV13	TRBD1	CASSLANRGRDSPLHF	TGTGCCAGCAGCTTGGCCAACAGGGGGAGAGATTCACCCCTCCACTTT
once	TRBJ2-5	TRBV2	-	CATLARETQYF	TGTGCCACATTGGCAAGGGAGACCCAGTACTTC
few	TRBJ1-5	TRBV30	-	CAWSARTVLEPQHF	TGTGCCTGGAGCGCTAGGACAGTCCTTGAGCCCCAGCATTTT
few	TRBJ2-1	TRBV11-2	-	CASSGVEQFF	TGTGCCAGCAGCGGTGTTGAGCAGTTCTTC
many	TRBJ2-7	TRBV11-2	-	CASSLVEGQYEQYF	TGTGCCAGCAGCTTAGTTGAGGGCCAATACGAGCAGTACTTC
few	TRBJ1-5	TRBV19	-	CASSINGPNQPQHF	TGTGCCAGTAGTATCAATGGGCCCAATCAGCCCCAGCATTTT
few	TRBJ2-3	TRBV25-1	-	CASSDQTGTRPGLTTDTQYF	TGTGCCAGCAGTGACCAAACCGGGACACGACCGGGACTTACCACAGATACGCAGTATTTT
many	TRBJ1-1	TRBV28	-	CASRIGNVMNTEAFF	TGTGCCAGTCGCATAGGGAATGTGATGAACACTGAAGCTTTCTTT
-	TRBJ2-3	TRBV24-1	TRBD1	CATHAQGSTSTDTQYF	TGTGCCACCCACGCACAGGGGTCTACTAGCACAGATACGCAGTATTTT
-	TRBJ2-3	TRBV14	-	CASSQDWGTLITDTQYF	TGTGCCAGCAGCCAAGATTGGGGGACTTTGATCACAGATACGCAGTATTTT
many	TRBJ1-2	TRBV20-1	TRBD1	CSASPGQGRNGYTF	TGCAGTGCTAGTCCGGGACAGGGGCGGAATGGCTACACCTTC
few	TRBJ2-2	TRBV7-9	-	CASPQNSNTGELFF	TGTGCCAGCCCCCAAAATTCGAACACCGGGGAGCTGTTTTTT
few	TRBJ2-1	TRBV28	TRBD2	CASTPPRGAGGRSYNEQFF	TGTGCCAGCACCCCCCCCCGGGGAGCGGGAGGTCGCTCCTACAATGAGCAGTTCTTC
-	TRBJ2-1	TRBV30	TRBD2	CAWSSGTSVRSSYNEQFF	TGTGCCTGGAGTTCCGGGACTAGCGTACGGAGCTCCTACAATGAGCAGTTCTTC
many	TRBJ2-5	TRBV30	-	CAWSLTGAETQYF	TGTGCCTGGAGTCTTACAGGAGCGGAGACCCAGTACTTC
-	TRBJ2-7	TRBV20-1	TRBD2	CSARDQVAGGYEQYF	TGCAGTGCTAGAGATCAAGTAGCGGGAGGGTACGAGCAGTACTTC
-	TRBJ2-1	TRBV12-3/TRBV12-4	TRBD2	CASTLIAGDLGGQFF	TGTGCCAGCACCCTCATAGCGGGAGATCTAGGCGGGCAGTTCTTC
many	TRBJ2-1	TRBV5-1	TRBD2	CASSPLAGEYNEQFF	TGCGCCAGCAGCCCACTAGCGGGAGAGTACAATGAGCAGTTCTTC
few	TRBJ2-3	TRBV29-1	TRBD2	CSVEGSGRGDTQYF	TGCAGCGTTGAAGGTAGCGGGAGAGGGGATACGCAGTATTTT
-	TRBJ2-2	TRBV4-3	-	CASSQGRLANTGELFF	TGCGCCAGCAGCCAAGGGCGGTTAGCGAACACCGGGGAGCTGTTTTTT
-	TRBJ1-1	TRBV19	TRBD1	CASSTRTGDATEAFF	TGTGCCAGTAGCACGCGGACAGGGGACGCCACTGAAGCTTTCTTT
few	TRBJ1-1	TRBV7-8	-	CASSLGGPLEAFF	TGTGCCAGCAGCCTGGGGGGACCTTTGGAAGCTTTCTTT
-	TRBJ2-3	TRBV20-1	-	CSARLDRELGTDTQYF	TGCAGTGCTAGGCTTGACCGGGAGTTGGGCACAGATACGCAGTATTTT
few	TRBJ2-1	TRBV19	TRBD2	CASSISGSQNNEQFF	TGTGCCAGTAGTATCAGCGGGAGCCAGAACAATGAGCAGTTCTTC
few	TRBJ1-2	TRBV6-1	-	CASSKHRDNYGYTF	TGTGCCAGCAGTAAGCACAGGGATAACTATGGCTACACCTTC
many	TRBJ1-5	TRBV2	TRBD1	CASSGQGGPQHF	TGTGCCAGCAGTGGGCAGGGGGGGCCCCAGCATTTT
-	TRBJ2-5	TRBV24-1	TRBD2	CATSDLEAGDVQETQYF	TGTGCCACCAGTGATTTGGAAGCGGGAGATGTACAAGAGACCCAGTACTTC
many	TRBJ2-1	TRBV6-2/TRBV6-3	TRBD2	CASSSSPRLAGVDNEQFF	TGTGCCAGCAGTTCCTCGCCCCGACTAGCGGGAGTGGACAATGAGCAGTTCTTC
few	TRBJ2-1	TRBV19	TRBD1	CASSTQGAKRNEQFF	TGTGCCAGTAGTACTCAGGGGGCGAAAAGGAATGAGCAGTTCTTC
many	TRBJ2-7	TRBV5-1	TRBD1	CASSSGQGDYEQYF	TGCGCCAGCAGCTCGGGACAGGGGGACTACGAGCAGTACTTC
-	TRBJ2-7	TRBV11-1	TRBD2	CASSSGLAGGHASYEQYF	TGTGCCAGCAGCTCGGGACTAGCGGGAGGCCATGCTTCCTACGAGCAGTACTTC
-	TRBJ2-5	TRBV19	TRBD2	CASSSAGGRTETQYF	TGTGCCAGTAGTTCAGCGGGAGGGCGCACGGAGACCCAGTACTTC
-	TRBJ2-3	TRBV19	TRBD1	CASSTLWDSYARGRTDTQYF	TGTGCCAGTTCTACTTTATGGGACAGCTACGCTAGGGGTAGAACAGATACGCAGTATTTT
once	TRBJ2-7	TRBV20-1	-	CSARGVIGRQGTYEQYF	TGCAGTGCTAGAGGAGTGATCGGGAGACAGGGCACCTACGAGCAGTACTTC
many	TRBJ1-1	TRBV27	-	CASSLRGSTEAFF	TGTGCCAGCAGTTTAAGGGGTAGCACTGAAGCTTTCTTT
many	TRBJ2-1	TRBV5-1	TRBD2	CASSLEGGGGGRPSYNEQFF	TGCGCCAGCAGCTTGGAGGGCGGTGGCGGGGGGCGCCCCTCCTACAATGAGCAGTTCTTC
-	TRBJ2-2	TRBV6-1	-	CASADGINTGELFF	TGTGCCAGTGCCGACGGTATTAACACCGGGGAGCTGTTTTTT
-	TRBJ2-3	TRBV30	-	CAWSVSGLYFDTQYF	TGTGCCTGGAGTGTTTCCGGACTTTATTTTGATACGCAGTATTTT
-	TRBJ2-4	TRBV6-1	-	CASSAQGWEVKNIQYF	TGTGCCAGCAGTGCTCAGGGGTGGGAGGTCAAAAACATTCAGTACTTC
-	TRBJ1-1	TRBV5-6	-	CASSLGLYTEAFF	TGTGCCAGCAGCTTGGGACTGTACACTGAAGCTTTCTTT
many	TRBJ1-1	TRBV11-2	-	CASSFLGYTEAFF	TGTGCCAGCAGCTTCCTGGGATACACTGAAGCTTTCTTT
few	TRBJ1-1	TRBV15	-	CATSRDDIGAGTGTEAFF	TGTGCCACCAGCAGAGATGATATTGGGGCGGGAACCGGCACTGAAGCTTTCTTT
few	TRBJ1-3	TRBV11-2	-	CASSLGPYRASGNTIYF	TGTGCCAGCAGCTTAGGCCCCTATCGGGCTTCTGGAAACACCATATATTTT
-	TRBJ1-5	TRBV6-1	-	CASRPGGGDGQPQHF	TGTGCCAGCAGGCCCGGGGGGGGGGACGGTCAGCCCCAGCATTTT
few	TRBJ2-3	TRBV10-3	-	CAISGTSRDSTDTQYF	TGTGCCATCAGTGGGACGTCCCGGGACAGCACAGATACGCAGTATTTT
-	TRBJ2-3	TRBV12-3/TRBV12-4	TRBD1	CASSLPGQGVLTDTQYF	TGTGCCAGCAGTCTTCCGGGACAGGGGGTTCTCACAGATACGCAGTATTTT
few	TRBJ2-2	TRBV25-1	TRBD2	CASSESLADHTGELFF	TGTGCCAGCAGTGAATCCCTAGCGGACCACACCGGGGAGCTGTTTTTT
-	TRBJ2-1	TRBV28	-	CASRGQVGQFF	TGTGCCAGCAGAGGCCAGGTCGGGCAGTTCTTC
many	TRBJ2-1	TRBV11-1	TRBD1	CASSLRGQASYNEQFF	TGTGCCAGCAGCTTAAGGGGACAGGCTTCCTACAATGAGCAGTTCTTC
-	TRBJ2-1	TRBV19	-	CASSIMSSSYNEQFF	TGTGCCAGTAGTATTATGAGTAGCTCCTACAATGAGCAGTTCTTC
-	TRBJ1-4	TRBV3-1	-	CASSQNSKKIMICEKLFF	TGTGCCAGCAGCCAAAACTCGAAGAAAATAATGATTTGTGAAAAACTGTTTTTT
few	TRBJ1-1	TRBV20-1	-	CSARDTEQQGFDTEAFF	TGCAGTGCTAGAGACACCGAACAACAGGGTTTTGACACTGAAGCTTTCTTT
many	TRBJ1-1	TRBV2	TRBD1	CASSVMDRANTEAFF	TGTGCCAGCAGTGTAATGGACAGGGCTAACACTGAAGCTTTCTTT
-	TRBJ2-1	TRBV27	TRBD1	CASVGQGNYNEQFF	TGTGCCAGCGTAGGACAGGGAAATTACAATGAGCAGTTCTTC
-	TRBJ1-1	TRBV14	TRBD1	CASSLGQGRLAEAFF	TGTGCCAGCAGCCTGGGACAGGGCAGGCTCGCTGAAGCTTTCTTT